A single sample is the source of the 7 T cell receptor beta chains below, sequenced in a study of brain metastases from non-small cell lung cancer. Clones were read by immunoSEQ multiplex PCR, and TCRdb kept only the in-frame ones, dropping some. Of almost 4,500 clones in the sample, around 84% were seen once. Sequencing was done on a sample of tumor-adjacent normal tissue. Every receptor here comes from a donor at least 40 years old with non-small cell lung cancer.

The rearrangement joins TRBV9 to TRBJ1-2, with D uncertain. The CDR3 consists of 17 residues. Germline CDR1 is SGDLS and CDR2 is YYNGEE. With 10 bases removed from V and 4 bases from J, the gap between germline ends came to 29 bases. DNA of the CDR3: TGTGCCTCTAGCGGGAAGGGCGGCCCGGGGTTGAGCTATGGCTACACCTTC. Translation: CASSGKGGPGLSYGYTF.

The rearrangement uses TRBV7-6 and TRBJ2-1; 8 bases align to TRBD2. The CDR3 totals 16 residues. CDR1 is SGHVS, CDR2 FNYEAQ, per germline. Trimming took 5 bases from V and 2 from J; bases not matched to a gene: 8. CDR3 DNA: TGTGCCAGCAGCCCACGCCGCGGGGGGCCCTACAATGAGCAGTTCTTC. Its translation is CASSPRRGGPYNEQFF.

This clone occurred a few times. Within the sample, other DNA sequences also encode this same CDR3. The chain combines TRBV6-5 with TRBJ2-6; D is ambiguous. Germline values: CDR1 MNHEY, CDR2 SVGAGI. Between the trimmed V and J ends, which lost 4 bases and 1 base, there was a span of 8 bases. This CDR3 has 15 residues. The CDR3 sequence is CASSFDGSGANVLTF. In nucleotides, the CDR3 is TGTGCCAGCAGTTTTGACGGATCTGGGGCCAACGTCCTGACTTTC.

This chain links TRBV2 with TRBJ2-3, with D possibly matching TRBD2 (6 bases). The CDR3 runs to 14 residues. Germline V gene data show CDR1 as SNHLY and CDR2 as FYNNEI. The V gene lost 2 bases and the J gene lost 4 bases, with 10 bases spanning the gap. The CDR3 nucleotides are TGTGCCAGCAGTGAAACGGGAGTATCAGATACGCAGTATTTT. Translation: CASSETGVSDTQYF.

Comments on this clone: Different DNA sequences within this sample yield the same CDR3. The chain is built from TRBV7-9 and TRBJ2-7, with 9 bases fitting TRBD2. The CDR3 sequence is 17 residues long. V shed 2 bases and J 4 bases; nucleotides not matched to a gene: 12. Germline CDR1 and CDR2: SEHNR and FQNEAQ (reference sequence). The DNA for the CDR3 is TGTGCCAGCAGCTTATTCCCTAGCGGGACAAGCTCTTACGAGCAGTACTTC. Amino acids: CASSLFPSGTSSYEQYF.

The chain links TRBV27 to TRBJ2-5; D not resolved. Trimming stripped 4 bases from V and 2 bases from J, with 8 bases between. The CDR3 has 13 amino acids. Germline CDR1 reads MNHEY; CDR2 reads SMNVEV (reference sequence). The CDR3 loop is CASSSLLQETQYF. CDR3 DNA sequence: TGTGCCAGCAGTTCCCTCCTTCAAGAGACCCAGTACTTC.

This chain joins TRBV6-2 or TRBV6-3 and TRBJ2-5, with D possibly matching TRBD2 (5 bases). V lost 4 bases and J 5 bases, leaving 17 bases between the germline ends. This CDR3 contains 15 residues. Germline CDR1 reads MNHEY; CDR2 reads SVGEGT. The CDR3 region is CASSSFSGRRETQYF. For the CDR3, the DNA is TGTGCCAGCAGTTCTTTCTCGGGGAGAAGGGAGACCCAGTACTTC.